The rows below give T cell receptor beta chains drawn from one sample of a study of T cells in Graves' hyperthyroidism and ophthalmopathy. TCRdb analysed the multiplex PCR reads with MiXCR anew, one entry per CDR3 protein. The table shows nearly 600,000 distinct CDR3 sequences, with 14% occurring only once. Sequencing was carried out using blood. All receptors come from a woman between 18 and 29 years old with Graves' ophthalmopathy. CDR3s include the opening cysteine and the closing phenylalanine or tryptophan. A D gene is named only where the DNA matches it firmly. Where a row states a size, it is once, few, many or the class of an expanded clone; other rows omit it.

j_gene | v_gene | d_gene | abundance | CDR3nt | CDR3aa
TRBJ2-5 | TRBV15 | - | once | TGTGCCACCAGCAGAGACGGGGGCCCAGAGACCCAGTACTTC | CATSRDGGPETQYF
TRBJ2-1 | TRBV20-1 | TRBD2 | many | TGCAGTGCTAGAGGGGGGGCCGGACTAGCGGGAGTAAGCTCCTACAATGAGCAGTTCTTC | CSARGGAGLAGVSSYNEQFF
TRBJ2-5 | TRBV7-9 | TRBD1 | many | TGTGCCAGCGGGACAGGGACAGAGACCCAGTACTTC | CASGTGTETQYF
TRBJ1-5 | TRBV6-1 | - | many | TGTGCCAGCAGTTATACCCTTAATTGGAATCAGCCCCAGCATTTT | CASSYTLNWNQPQHF
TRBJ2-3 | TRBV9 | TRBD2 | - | TGTGCCAGCAGCGCCCAGCGGGATGCCACAGATACGCAGTATTTT | CASSAQRDATDTQYF
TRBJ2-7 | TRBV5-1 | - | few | TGCGCCAGCAGCTTAAGCGGGACAGCCCTCTACGAGCAGTACTTC | CASSLSGTALYEQYF
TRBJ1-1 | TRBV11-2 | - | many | TGTGCCAGCAGGTATACAGGGACTTCAGAAGCTTTCTTT | CASRYTGTSEAFF
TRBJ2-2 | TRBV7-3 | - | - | TGTGCCAGCAGCTTAACTGGCCAGGGTGGGGACACCGGGGAGCTGTTTTTT | CASSLTGQGGDTGELFF
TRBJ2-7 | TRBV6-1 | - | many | TGTGCCAGCAGTCCCCAGGCGATGGACTACGAGCAGTACTTC | CASSPQAMDYEQYF
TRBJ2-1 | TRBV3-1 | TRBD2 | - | TGTGCCAGCAGCCAAGGAGGGGCTAGCGGGAGGTCCTACAATGAGCAGTTCTTC | CASSQGGASGRSYNEQFF
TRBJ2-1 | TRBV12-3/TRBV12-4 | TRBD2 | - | TGTGCCAGCACCATTGGACTAGCGGGAGGAATCCCTAAGCAGTTCTTC | CASTIGLAGGIPKQFF
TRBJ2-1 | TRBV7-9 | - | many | TGTGCCAGCAGCTTATCACGACATGAGCAGTTCTTC | CASSLSRHEQFF
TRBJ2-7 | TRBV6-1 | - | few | TGTGCCAGCAGTTCGGAGAGGATAAACTACGAGCAGTACTTC | CASSSERINYEQYF
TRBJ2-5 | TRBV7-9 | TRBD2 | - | TGTGCCAGCAACCTGGGGCTAGCGGGAGGGCTGGGTCCCCAAGAGACCCAGTACTTC | CASNLGLAGGLGPQETQYF
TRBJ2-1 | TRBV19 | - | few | TGTGCCAGTAGTATAGGGTGGGATACCTCCAGCAATGAGCAGTTCTTC | CASSIGWDTSSNEQFF
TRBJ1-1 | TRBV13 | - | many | TGTGCCAGCAGCTTAAGGCCCGACAGGGAAGCTTTCTTT | CASSLRPDREAFF
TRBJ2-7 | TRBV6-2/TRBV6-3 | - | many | TGTGCCAGCAGTTACACCCTCGACAGAGCCTACGAGCAGTACTTC | CASSYTLDRAYEQYF
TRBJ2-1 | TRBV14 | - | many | TGTGCCAGCAGCCAAGATACAGGTTTGGGCTCCTACAATGAGCAGTTCTTC | CASSQDTGLGSYNEQFF
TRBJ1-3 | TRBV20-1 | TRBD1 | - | TGCAGTGCTAGAGGGGACAGGGCTGGAAACACCATATATTTT | CSARGDRAGNTIYF
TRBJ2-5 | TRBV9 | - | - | TGTGCCAGCAACCAAGCGAGTGCCGAAGAGACCCAGTACTTC | CASNQASAEETQYF
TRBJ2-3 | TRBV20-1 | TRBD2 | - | TGCAGTACTAGACAATTGGGGCTAGCGGGAATCGCGCAGTATTTT | CSTRQLGLAGIAQYF
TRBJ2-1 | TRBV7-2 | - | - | TGTGCCAGCAGCCCTCGATGGCTAGCTGGAGACTTTGAGCAGTTCTTC | CASSPRWLAGDFEQFF
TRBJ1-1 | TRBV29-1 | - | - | TGCAGCGTTGAAGATCGGGGTAGGGGCACTGAAGCTTTCTTT | CSVEDRGRGTEAFF
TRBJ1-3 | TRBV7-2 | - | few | TGTGCCAGCAGCTCATTCGGGGTGGGGCCCGGTGCCACCATATATTTT | CASSSFGVGPGATIYF
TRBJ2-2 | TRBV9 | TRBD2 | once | TGTGCCAGCAGCGTACACGCCGGGACTAGCATAGCCGGGGAGCTGTTTTTT | CASSVHAGTSIAGELFF
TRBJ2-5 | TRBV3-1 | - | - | TGTGCCAGCAGCCCCTTTCTACCTCATACTGGATCGGGGGAGACCCAGTACTTC | CASSPFLPHTGSGETQYF
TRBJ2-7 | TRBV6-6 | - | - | TGTGCCAGCAGTTACTCGATAGGGGGGGACGAGCAGTACTTC | CASSYSIGGDEQYF
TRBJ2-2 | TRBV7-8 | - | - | TGTGCCAGCAGCTTAGTGACCACGGTTGTGGGCGGGGAGCTGTTTTTT | CASSLVTTVVGGELFF
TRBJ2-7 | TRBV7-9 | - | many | TGTGCCAGCAGCTTTCCCCAACAGGGACCCTCCTACGAGCAGTACTTC | CASSFPQQGPSYEQYF
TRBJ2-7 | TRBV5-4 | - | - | TGTGCCAGCAGCCCCAAAGGGTCAGACGAGCAGTACTTC | CASSPKGSDEQYF
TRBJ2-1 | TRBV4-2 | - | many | TGTGCCAGCAGCCAAGATAGGGCTAGAGACAATGAGCAGTTCTTC | CASSQDRARDNEQFF
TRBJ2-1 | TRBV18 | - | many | TGTGCCAGCTCACGCGGCCCGGAGTACAATGAGCAGTTCTTC | CASSRGPEYNEQFF
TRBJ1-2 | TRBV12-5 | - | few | TGTGCTAGTGGTTTGGCCCACAGGAACGTGGTAGGCTACACCTTC | CASGLAHRNVVGYTF
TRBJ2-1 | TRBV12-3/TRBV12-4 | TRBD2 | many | TGTGCCAGCAGTTTAGGGACGGGACTAGCGGGAGGGCAGTTCTTC | CASSLGTGLAGGQFF
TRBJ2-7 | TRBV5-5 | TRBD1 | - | TGTGCCAGCAGCCACCCGGGACAGGGGACCGAGCAGTACTTC | CASSHPGQGTEQYF
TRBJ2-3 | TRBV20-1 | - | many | TGCAGTGCTAGAGCCGGGGGAGGCACAGATACGCAGTATTTT | CSARAGGGTDTQYF
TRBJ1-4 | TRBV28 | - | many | TGTGCCAGCAGTTCCATCTCCCGGGCCTTCGAAAAACTGTTTTTT | CASSSISRAFEKLFF
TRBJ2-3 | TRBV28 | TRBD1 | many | TGTGCCAGCAGGGCAGGGGGCGCAGATACGCAGTATTTT | CASRAGGADTQYF
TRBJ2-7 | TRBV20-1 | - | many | TGCAGTGCTCCGAGCGTAGACGAGCAGTACTTC | CSAPSVDEQYF
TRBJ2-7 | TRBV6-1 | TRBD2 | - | TGTGCCAGCAGCCCCCTTAGCGGGAGGGTCGACGAGCAGTACTTC | CASSPLSGRVDEQYF
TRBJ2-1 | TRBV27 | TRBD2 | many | TGTGCCAGCAGTTTTTGGGCGGGAGTGGACAATGAGCAGTTCTTC | CASSFWAGVDNEQFF
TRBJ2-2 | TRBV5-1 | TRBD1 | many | TGCGCCAGCAGCTTGGGTGACAGGGACACATCCGGGGAGCTGTTTTTT | CASSLGDRDTSGELFF
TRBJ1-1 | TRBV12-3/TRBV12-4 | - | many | TGTGCCAGCAGTTACACCCTGAACACTGAAGCTTTCTTT | CASSYTLNTEAFF
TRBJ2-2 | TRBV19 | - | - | TGTGCCAGTAGTATTCCGGGCACCAACACCGGGGAGCTGTTTTTT | CASSIPGTNTGELFF
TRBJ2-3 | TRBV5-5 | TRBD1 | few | TGTGCCAGCAGCCCCCGGACAGGGGGCTCAGATACGCAGTATTTT | CASSPRTGGSDTQYF
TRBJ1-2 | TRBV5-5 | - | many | TGTGCCAGCAGCATAGGGCTAGGGACGGAGGACTATGGCTACACCTTC | CASSIGLGTEDYGYTF
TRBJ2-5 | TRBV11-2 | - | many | TGTGCCAGCAGCCTGGCAGAGACCCAGTACTTC | CASSLAETQYF
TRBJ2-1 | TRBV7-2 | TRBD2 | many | TGTGCCAGCAGCTTTTTAGTGGCTCTAGCGGGAGTAGCAAATGAGCAGTTCTTC | CASSFLVALAGVANEQFF
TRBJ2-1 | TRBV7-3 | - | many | TGTGCCAGCAGCCAGTATTACAATGAGCAGTTCTTC | CASSQYYNEQFF
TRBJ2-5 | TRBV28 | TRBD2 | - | TGTGCCAGCAGTACCAGGACTAGCGGTTACCAAGAGACCCAGTACTTC | CASSTRTSGYQETQYF
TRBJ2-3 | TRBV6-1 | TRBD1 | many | TGTGCCAGCATCCGGGGACAGGGCACAGATACGCAGTATTTT | CASIRGQGTDTQYF
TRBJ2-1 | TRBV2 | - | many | TGTGCCAGCTGCTTGGTGGGGAGGCACAATGAGCAGTTCTTC | CASCLVGRHNEQFF
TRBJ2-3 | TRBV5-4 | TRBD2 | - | TGTGCCAGCAGCCTAGGACTAGTTGAGTCAGATACGCAGTATTTT | CASSLGLVESDTQYF
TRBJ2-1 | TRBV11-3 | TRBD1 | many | TGTGCCAGCAGCCCGGCCGTGAGGGGGCCCCAGTTCTTC | CASSPAVRGPQFF
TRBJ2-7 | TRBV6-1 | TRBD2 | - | TGTGCCAGCGGGCGCACTAGCGGGAGGTCGAATGAGCAGTACTTC | CASGRTSGRSNEQYF
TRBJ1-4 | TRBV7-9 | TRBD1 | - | TGTGCCAGCAGCCCGGGGGACAGCTCAAATGAAAAACTGTTTTTT | CASSPGDSSNEKLFF
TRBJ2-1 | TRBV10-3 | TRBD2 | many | TGTGCCATCAGTGAGTCCAAGACTAGCGGGAGTCAGGATGAGCAGTTCTTC | CAISESKTSGSQDEQFF